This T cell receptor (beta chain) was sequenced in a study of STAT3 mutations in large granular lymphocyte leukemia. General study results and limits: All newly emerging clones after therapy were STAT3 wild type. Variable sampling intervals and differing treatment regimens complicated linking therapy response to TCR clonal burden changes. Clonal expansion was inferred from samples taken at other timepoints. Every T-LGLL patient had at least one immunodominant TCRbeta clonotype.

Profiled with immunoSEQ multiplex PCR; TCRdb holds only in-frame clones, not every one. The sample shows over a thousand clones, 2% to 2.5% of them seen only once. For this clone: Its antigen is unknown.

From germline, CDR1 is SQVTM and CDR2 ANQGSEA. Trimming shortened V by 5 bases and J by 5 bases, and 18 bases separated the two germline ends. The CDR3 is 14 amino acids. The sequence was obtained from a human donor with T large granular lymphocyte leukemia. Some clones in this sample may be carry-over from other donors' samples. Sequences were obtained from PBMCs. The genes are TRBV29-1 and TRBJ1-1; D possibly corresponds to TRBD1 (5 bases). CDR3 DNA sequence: TGCAGCGTTCAGTTCCCAGGGACGCGGACTGAAGCTTTCTTT. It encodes CSVQFPGTRTEAFF. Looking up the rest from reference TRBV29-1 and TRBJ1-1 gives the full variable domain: SAVISQKPSRDICQRGTSLTIQCQVDSQVTMMFWYRQQPGQSLTLIATANQGSEATYESGFVIDKFPISRPNLTFSTLTVSNMSPEDSSIYLCSVQFPGTRTEAFFGQGTRLTVV.